The clone carrying this TCR beta chain was counted ten times or more. From RNA, the CDR3 regions of TCR beta chains were amplified and sequenced. First-round RT-PCR employed HTBI primers, with a second-round multiplex PCR after it. TCRdb recomputed calls from the multiplex PCR reads with MiXCR, one row per CDR3 protein. The profile shows 400,000 to 450,000 distinct CDR3 sequences, 21% of them singletons. This entry belongs to a study of Graves' ophthalmopathy and Graves' hyperthyroidism. The CDR3 consists of 14 residues. Germline V gene sequence: CDR1 LNHDA, CDR2 SQIVND (reference sequence). V was clipped by 3 bases and J by 4 bases; unmatched bases: 2.

The sequencing input was peripheral blood. The sequence came from a woman between 18 and 30 years old with stable Graves' hyperthyroidism. The chain is built from TRBV19 and TRBJ1-5; 8 bases agree with TRBD1. The CDR3 loop reads CASSIDRGNQPQHF. The CDR3 bases are TGTGCCAGTAGTATTGACAGGGGTAATCAGCCCCAGCATTTT.